Shown below are 16 T cell receptor beta chains from a single sample sequenced in a study of blood T cell repertoires in COVID-19 (TCRdb year 2020). The protocol used for the library was the immunoSEQ multiplex PCR assay. Held by TCRdb, this immuneACCESS table contains in-frame sequences only and omits some clones. Under half of the omission traces to an unresolved V gene where checked; the cause of the rest is unknown. The table for this sample lists 110,000 to 150,000 clones; approximately 81% of them were counted only once. 7.5% to 9% of the sample rests with the top ten. The sequencing sample was made of peripheral blood. These receptors were obtained from a human donor in a cohort sampled during active COVID-19.

The genes are TRBV3-1 (or the pseudogene TRBV3-2) and TRBJ1-4; D unresolved. The CDR3 is made up of 15 amino acids. CDR1 and CDR2 from the germline V gene are LGHDT and YNNKEL (reference sequence). The V and J ends lost 4 bases and 5 bases respectively, with 14 bases between them. CDR3 sequence: CASSPHREQNEKLFF. The CDR3 DNA reads as TGTGCCAGCAGCCCCCACAGAGAACAAAATGAAAAACTGTTTTTT.

This chain joins TRBV29-1 and TRBJ2-7, with D possibly being TRBD1 (6 bases). The CDR3 is 11 residues long. CDR1 and CDR2 from the germline V gene are SQVTM and ANQGSEA. The CDR3 sequence: CTAQQGIEQYF. In DNA, the CDR3 is TGCACCGCCCAGCAGGGGATCGAGCAGTACTTC.

The chain uses TRBV6-2 or TRBV6-3 and TRBJ2-3, with D possibly matching TRBD2 (5 bases). V lost 2 bases and J 7 bases, leaving 16 bases between the germline ends. This CDR3 contains 15 residues. Germline V lookup: CDR1 MNHEY, CDR2 SVGEGT. The CDR3 DNA sequence: TGTGCCAGCAGTTACGAATATGGACCGGGGAATACGCAGTATTTT. It encodes CASSYEYGPGNTQYF.

This chain links TRBV28 with TRBJ2-3, with D possibly being TRBD1 (5 bases). This CDR3 is 14 amino acids long. Trimming shortened V by 5 bases and J by 1 base, and 10 bases separated the two germline ends. Germline V gene sequence: CDR1 MDHEN, CDR2 SYDVKM. CDR3 sequence reads: CASSTRTRTDTQYF. In nucleotides, the CDR3 is TGTGCCAGCAGTACCCGGACACGCACAGATACGCAGTATTTT.

The chain is built from TRBV5-1 and TRBJ2-1; 11 bases align to TRBD1. Trimming at V came to 3 bases and at J to 6 bases, leaving 5 bases not matched to a gene. CDR1 and CDR2 (germline): SGHRS, YFSETQ. The CDR3 runs to 15 residues. This CDR3 reads CASSWTGGPLNEQFF. Written as DNA, the CDR3 is TGCGCCAGCAGCTGGACAGGGGGCCCCCTCAATGAGCAGTTCTTC.

This chain connects TRBV7-9 to TRBJ2-5; 12 nucleotides match TRBD2. Germline CDR1 reads SEHNR; CDR2 reads FQNEAQ (reference sequence). The CDR3 runs 17 residues. V lost 5 bases and J lost 5; bases outside the gene matches: 12. CDR3 in DNA: TGTGCCAGCAGCCCCCCTGGGCTAGCGGGAGGGATCGAGACCCAGTACTTC. Its translation is CASSPPGLAGGIETQYF. The complete variable domain, with remaining parts taken from reference TRBV7-9 and TRBJ2-5, reads DTGVSQNPRHKITKRGQNVTFRCDPISEHNRLYWYRQTLGQGPEFLTYFQNEAQLEKSRLLSDRFSAERPKGSFSTLEIQRTEQGDSAMYLCASSPPGLAGGIETQYFGPGTRLLVL.

This rearrangement joins TRBV6-5 to TRBJ1-1; 9 nucleotides agree with TRBD1. Per the germline V gene, CDR1 is MNHEY and CDR2 is SVGAGI. This CDR3 contains 14 residues. Unmatched junction bases numbered 8, after V lost 7 bases and J lost 5 bases. Here the CDR3 DNA reads TGTGCCAGCAATAATGGACAGGGGAGGACTGAAGCTTTCTTT. As protein: CASNNGQGRTEAFF.

The gene calls are TRBV27 and TRBJ2-6; 9 nucleotides align to TRBD1. Germline V gene lookup returns CDR1 MNHEY and CDR2 SMNVEV (reference sequence). The CDR3 extends over 15 amino acids. With V trimmed by 5 bases and J by 9 bases, 8 bases remained unmatched. The CDR3 DNA reads as TGTGCCAGCAGTAACAGCGGGACAGGGCTCAACGTCCTGACTTTC. Its translation is CASSNSGTGLNVLTF.

The CDR3 here is CASSPGHLRSGETQYF. The CDR3 DNA follows: TGTGCCAGCAGCCCAGGGCACCTACGGTCCGGGGAGACCCAGTACTTC. The genes are TRBV3-1 (or the pseudogene TRBV3-2) and TRBJ2-5; possibly TRBD1 for D (5 bases). V gave up 4 bases and J gave up 5 bases, with 20 bases separating them. This CDR3 has 16 residues. Per the germline V gene, CDR1 is LGHDT and CDR2 is YNNKEL (reference sequence).

The chain employs TRBV7-2 and TRBJ2-1; TRBD2 aligns across 12 bases. Germline assignment: CDR1 SGHTA and CDR2 FQGNSA. Trimming took 2 bases from V and 4 from J; bases not matched to a gene: 9. This CDR3 spans 18 amino acids. This CDR3 is CASSLTDRTSGIYNEQFF. The CDR3 nucleotides are TGTGCCAGCAGCTTAACTGACAGGACTAGCGGGATTTACAATGAGCAGTTCTTC.

This clone was recorded a few times. The V call is TRBV28, the J call TRBJ1-1, with TRBD1 matching over 7 bases. CDR3 length: 14 amino acids. Losses at the gene ends were 6 bases for V and 0 bases for J; bases not matched to a gene: 4. Germline values: CDR1 MDHEN, CDR2 SYDVKM. CDR3 DNA sequence: TGTGCCAGCAGACCGACAGGGATGAACACTGAAGCTTTCTTT. It encodes CASRPTGMNTEAFF.

This chain joins TRBV7-2 and TRBJ2-7; TRBD2 matches 11 bases. V shed 1 base and J 8 bases; nucleotides not matched to a gene: 13. The CDR3 is 17 amino acids. CDR1 SGHTA and CDR2 FQGNSA come from the germline V gene. Here the CDR3 DNA reads TGTGCCAGCAGCTTAGGCCCCCCGACTAGCGGGATACCGCAGCAGTACTTC. This gives the protein CASSLGPPTSGIPQQYF.

The rearrangement uses TRBV24-1 and TRBJ1-2; no reliable D call. The CDR3 has 14 amino acids. Between the trimmed V and J ends, which lost 12 bases and 2 bases, there was a span of 18 bases. Germline assignment: CDR1 KGHDR and CDR2 SFDVKD. The CDR3 loop reads CAPPISTQNYGYTF. Written as DNA, the CDR3 is TGTGCCCCACCTATTAGTACTCAAAACTATGGCTACACCTTC.

The chain uses TRBV18 and TRBJ2-7; D is possibly TRBD1 (6 bases). The germline gives CDR1 KGHSH, CDR2 LQKENI. V lost 2 bases, J lost 4 bases, and 15 bases lay in between. This CDR3 has 15 residues. The DNA of the CDR3 is TGTGCCAGCTCACCAGGGGCAGGGGACAATTACGAGCAGTACTTC. Protein sequence: CASSPGAGDNYEQYF.

The rearrangement links TRBV19 to TRBJ2-7, with 8 bases aligning to TRBD1. After removal of 6 bases from V and 3 bases from J, the junction contained 7 bases not matched to a gene. The CDR3 has 14 amino acids. Germline loops: CDR1 LNHDA, CDR2 SQIVND (reference sequence). This CDR3 reads CASRKTGVDYEQYF. Written as DNA, the CDR3 is TGTGCCAGTAGGAAGACAGGGGTTGACTACGAGCAGTACTTC.

The rearrangement links TRBV7-8 to TRBJ2-7; tentatively, D is TRBD2 (5 bases). Germline assignment: CDR1 SGHVS and CDR2 FQNEAQ. V dropped 1 base and J dropped 3 bases, with 19 bases sitting between them. The CDR3 is 17 amino acids. This CDR3 reads CASSLDKASRSNYEQYF. The CDR3 region has the DNA TGTGCCAGCAGCTTAGATAAGGCTAGCCGGAGCAACTACGAGCAGTACTTC. Based on the CDR3 plus reference TRBV7-8 and TRBJ2-7, the full variable domain is GAGVSQSPRYKVAKRGQDVALRCDPISGHVSLFWYQQALGQGPEFLTYFQNEAQLDKSGLPSDRFFAERPEGSVSTLKIQRTQQEDSAVYLCASSLDKASRSNYEQYFGPGTRLTVT.